These 9 T cell receptor beta chains originate from one sample sequenced in a study of cytomegalovirus exposure and HLA in healthy donors. In the PCR, 60 Vbeta and 13 Jbeta primers were used. Sequencing was performed with immunoSEQ multiplex PCR; in TCRdb, only in-frame clones are kept and a portion is missing. The sample holds around 200,000 clones, less than 90% seen once. Sequenced sample: PBMCs. Receptor source: a man aged 45 to 65 in good health and CMV-seronegative.

The chain combines TRBV5-6 with TRBJ1-2; possible D gene TRBD1, 5 bases. In germline, CDR1 is SGHDT, CDR2 YYEEEE. This CDR3 has 14 residues. With 0 bases removed from V and 4 bases from J, the gap between germline ends came to 10 bases. CDR3 bases: TGTGCCAGCAGCTTGGAAGGGGCCCTCTATGGCTACACCTTC. Translation gives CASSLEGALYGYTF.

The rearrangement links TRBV30 to TRBJ1-5; possible D gene TRBD1, 6 bases. The V end lost 3 bases, the J end lost 5 bases, and 8 bases lay between the germline ends. This CDR3 spans 12 amino acids. The germline V gene encodes CDR1 GTSNPN and CDR2 SVGIG (reference sequence). CDR3 region: CAWSAGDQPQHF. CDR3 sequence (DNA): TGTGCCTGGAGCGCAGGGGATCAGCCCCAGCATTTT.

The genes are TRBV14 and TRBJ2-5; 10 bases line up with TRBD2. V trimming: 1 base; J trimming: 7 bases; junction bases outside the gene matches: 9. This CDR3 comprises 16 residues. CDR1 is SGHDN, CDR2 FVKESK, per germline. The CDR3 loop reads CASSQGLLAGWGTQYF. The CDR3, as DNA: TGTGCCAGCAGCCAAGGCTTACTAGCGGGATGGGGGACCCAGTACTTC.

The rearrangement uses TRBV7-2 and TRBJ2-1, with 7 positions matching TRBD1. Germline V lookup: CDR1 SGHTA, CDR2 FQGNSA. With 6 bases clipped from V and 7 bases from J, the junction kept 12 bases outside the gene matches. This CDR3 has 15 amino acids. The DNA of the CDR3 is TGTGCCAGCAGTTTACCCCGACAGGGTGGGAATGAGCAGTTCTTC. Translating it yields CASSLPRQGGNEQFF.

This clone was found a few times. The chain joins TRBV19 to TRBJ1-3; D is perhaps TRBD1 (5 bases). With 7 bases removed from V and 2 bases from J, the gap between germline ends came to 15 bases. The CDR3 totals 15 residues. Germline V gene sequence: CDR1 LNHDA, CDR2 SQIVND (reference sequence). CDR3 protein: CASTLGGGTGNTIYF. The DNA of the CDR3 is TGTGCCAGTACCCTCGGGGGGGGAACTGGAAACACCATATATTTT.

This clone was recorded only once. This chain joins TRBV7-9 and TRBJ1-2; tentative D call: TRBD1 (5 bases). This CDR3 has 14 residues. V lost 4 bases and J lost 2, with 11 bases in between. Germline V CDR1 and CDR2: SEHNR, FQNEAQ (reference sequence). CDR3 coding DNA: TGTGCCAGCAGCTGGCGGGGGTTAAACTATGGCTACACCTTC. Its translation: CASSWRGLNYGYTF.

J is TRBJ2-7 and V is TRBV11-2; 9 nucleotides line up with TRBD1. CDR1 and CDR2 from the germline V gene are SGHAT and FQNNGV. After removal of 7 bases from V and 4 bases from J, the junction contained 5 bases not matched to a gene. The CDR3 totals 13 residues. CDR3 sequence: CASIGQGWYEQYF. The CDR3 DNA reads TGTGCCAGCATAGGACAGGGGTGGTACGAGCAGTACTTC.

The chain is built from TRBV5-1 and TRBJ2-2; maybe TRBD1 (6 bases). V lost 4 bases and J 4 bases, leaving 14 bases between the germline ends. Germline-derived CDR1 and CDR2 are SGHRS and YFSETQ. This CDR3 is 15 amino acids long. As DNA, the CDR3 is TGCGCCAGCAGCGGCCCAGGGGCGAGCACCGGGGAGCTGTTTTTT. It translates to CASSGPGASTGELFF. Based on the CDR3 plus reference TRBV5-1 and TRBJ2-2, the full variable domain is KAGVTQTPRYLIKTRGQQVTLSCSPISGHRSVSWYQQTPGQGLQFLFEYFSETQRNKGNFPGRFSGRQFSNSRSEMNVSTLELGDSALYLCASSGPGASTGELFFGEGSRLTVL.

The genes are TRBV7-6 and TRBJ2-7; maybe TRBD2 (6 bases). CDR3 length: 14 amino acids. Between the trimmed V and J ends, which lost 4 bases and 0 bases, there was a span of 10 bases. The germline V gene has CDR1 SGHVS and CDR2 FNYEAQ. The CDR3: CASSSSGLSYEQYF. The CDR3 DNA reads as TGTGCCAGCAGCTCTTCGGGACTCTCCTACGAGCAGTACTTC.